Below are 5 T cell receptor beta chains sequenced from a single sample in a study of long-term antiretroviral therapy in people with HIV. Runs used v3.0 of the immunoSEQ assay and were done at survey level. Here immunoSEQ multiplex PCR was the method, and the copy in TCRdb shows in-frame clones only, minus some. The table includes 20,000 to 25,000 clones, around 80% detected once. The sequencing used unsorted PBMCs, collected 4.3 years after starting antiretroviral therapy. Source of these receptors: a young man with HIV.

Only one count was recorded for this clone. One end of the junction is discordant with germline, which a read error may explain. The chain has TRBV7-7 and TRBJ2-3, with 8 bases that match TRBD1. CDR3 size: 14 residues. Germline V lookup: CDR1 SSHAT, CDR2 FNYEAQ (reference sequence). The CDR3 sequence is CASSMTGETDTQYF. CDR3 DNA sequence: TGTGCTAGCAGCATGACAGGGGAAACAGATACGCAGTATTTT.

The chain combines TRBV2 with TRBJ2-2; 9 bases agree with TRBD1. Trimming removed 6 bases from V and 8 bases from J; junction bases left unmatched: 7. The CDR3 extends over 14 amino acids. Germline CDR1 reads SNHLY; CDR2 reads FYNNEI. The CDR3 is CASRDRGGAGELFF. Written as DNA, the CDR3 is TGTGCCAGCAGAGACAGGGGGGGGGCTGGGGAGCTGTTTTTT.

The chain couples TRBV30 to TRBJ2-2; 8 bases align to TRBD1. The CDR3 is 16 residues long. J was trimmed by 3 bases and V by 0 bases; bases with no gene match: 6. Germline assignment: CDR1 GTSNPN and CDR2 SVGIG (reference sequence). The DNA of the CDR3 is TGTGCCTGGAGTGTAGGTTACAGGGGGGACACCGGGGAGCTGTTTTTT. It translates to CAWSVGYRGDTGELFF. Full variable domain (rest looked up from reference TRBV30 and TRBJ2-2): SQTIHQWPATLVQPVGSPLSLECTVEGTSNPNLYWYRQAAGRGLQLLFYSVGIGQISSEVPQNLSASRPQDRQFILSSKKLLLSDSGFYLCAWSVGYRGDTGELFFGEGSRLTVL.

The V call is TRBV19, the J call TRBJ2-5; a possible D gene is TRBD2 (6 bases). CDR3 length: 12 residues. The V gene's germline CDR1 is LNHDA and CDR2 SQIVND (reference sequence). V lost 11 bases to trimming and J lost 1 base, with 11 bases between them. The CDR3 protein is CASRGIQETQYF. The CDR3, as DNA: TGTGCCTCCCGCGGGATCCAAGAGACCCAGTACTTC.

About this clone itself: The sample has other DNA sequences that encode this CDR3 too. The V call is TRBV19, the J call TRBJ2-7; 10 bases map to TRBD1. The V segment lost 3 bases and the J segment 4 bases; nucleotides outside the gene matches: 3. The CDR3 loop spans 14 amino acids. Germline V gene sequence: CDR1 LNHDA, CDR2 SQIVND (reference sequence). The CDR3 sequence is CASSIGTGEYEQYF. The CDR3 nucleotides are TGTGCCAGTAGTATCGGGACAGGGGAGTACGAGCAGTACTTC.